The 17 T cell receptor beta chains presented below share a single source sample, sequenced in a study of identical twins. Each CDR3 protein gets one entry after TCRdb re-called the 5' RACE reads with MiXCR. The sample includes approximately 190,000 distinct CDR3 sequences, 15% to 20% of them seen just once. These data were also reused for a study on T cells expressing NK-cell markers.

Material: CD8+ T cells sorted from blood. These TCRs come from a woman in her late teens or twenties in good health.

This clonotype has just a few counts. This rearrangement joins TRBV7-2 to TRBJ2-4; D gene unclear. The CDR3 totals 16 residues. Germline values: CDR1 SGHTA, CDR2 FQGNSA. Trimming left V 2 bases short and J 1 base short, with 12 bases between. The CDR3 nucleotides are TGTGCCAGCAGCTTAAGCACAGTGATGGCCAAAAACATTCAGTACTTC. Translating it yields CASSLSTVMAKNIQYF.

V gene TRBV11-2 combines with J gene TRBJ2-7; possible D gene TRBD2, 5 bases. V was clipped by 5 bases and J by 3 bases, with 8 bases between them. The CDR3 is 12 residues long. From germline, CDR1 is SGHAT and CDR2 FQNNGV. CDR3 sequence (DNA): TGTGCCAGCAGCGTCGGAGGCTACGAGCAGTACTTC. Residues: CASSVGGYEQYF.

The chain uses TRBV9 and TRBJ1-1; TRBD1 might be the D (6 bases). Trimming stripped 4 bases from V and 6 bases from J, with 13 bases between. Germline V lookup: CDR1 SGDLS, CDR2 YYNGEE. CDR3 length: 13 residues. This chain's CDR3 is CASSPEGGAEAFF. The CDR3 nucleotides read TGTGCCAGCAGCCCCGAGGGGGGTGCTGAAGCTTTCTTT.

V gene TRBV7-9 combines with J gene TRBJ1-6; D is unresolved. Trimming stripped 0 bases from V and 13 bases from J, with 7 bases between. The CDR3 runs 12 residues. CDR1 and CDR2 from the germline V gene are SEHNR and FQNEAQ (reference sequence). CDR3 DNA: TGTGCCAGCAGCTTAGCGTATATCCCCCTCCACTTT. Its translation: CASSLAYIPLHF.

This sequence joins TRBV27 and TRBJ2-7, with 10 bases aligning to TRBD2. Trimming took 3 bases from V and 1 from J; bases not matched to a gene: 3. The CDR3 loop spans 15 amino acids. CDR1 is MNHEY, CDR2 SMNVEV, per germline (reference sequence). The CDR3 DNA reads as TGTGCCAGCAGTTTTTCAGCGGGAGGGTCCTACGAGCAGTACTTC. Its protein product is CASSFSAGGSYEQYF.

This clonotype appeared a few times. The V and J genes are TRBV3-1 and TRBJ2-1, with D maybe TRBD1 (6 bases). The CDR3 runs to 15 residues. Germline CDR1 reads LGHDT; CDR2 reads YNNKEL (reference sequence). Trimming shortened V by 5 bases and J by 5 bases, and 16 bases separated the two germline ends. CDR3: CASSSDPGTHNEQFF. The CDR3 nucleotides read TGTGCCAGCAGCTCCGACCCTGGGACACACAATGAGCAGTTCTTC.

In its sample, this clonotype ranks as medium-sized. DNA of the CDR3: TGTGCTAGTGGTTTGCTAAACAATGAGCAGTTCTTC. The encoded protein is CASGLLNNEQFF. The chain carries TRBV12-5 and TRBJ2-1; D call uncertain. Germline CDR1 LGHNT, CDR2 FRNRAP. Trimming removed 2 bases from V and 5 bases from J, with 4 bases in between. The CDR3 consists of 12 residues. Filled out from reference TRBV12-5 and TRBJ2-1, the complete variable domain reads DARVTQTPRHKVTEMGQEVTMRCQPILGHNTVFWYRQTMMQGLELLAYFRNRAPLDDSGMPKDRFSAEMPDATLATLKIQPSEPRDSAVYFCASGLLNNEQFFGPGTRLTVL.

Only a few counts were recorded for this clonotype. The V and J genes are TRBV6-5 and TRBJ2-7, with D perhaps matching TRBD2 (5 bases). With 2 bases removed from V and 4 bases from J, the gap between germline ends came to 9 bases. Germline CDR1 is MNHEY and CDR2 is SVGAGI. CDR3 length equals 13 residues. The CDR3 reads CASSYGSGYEQYF. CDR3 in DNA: TGTGCCAGCAGTTACGGGAGTGGTTACGAGCAGTACTTC.

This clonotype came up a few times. The CDR3 spells CASSLASAGGPLLEQFF. In DNA form, the CDR3 reads TGTGCCAGCAGCTTGGCCTCAGCGGGAGGGCCATTACTTGAGCAGTTCTTC. The chain recombines TRBV5-6 with TRBJ2-1, with 10 bases matching TRBD2. CDR1 is SGHDT and CDR2 is YYEEEE in the germline V gene. CDR3 length equals 17 residues. Trimming cost V 0 bases and J 9 bases; bases outside gene matches: 12.

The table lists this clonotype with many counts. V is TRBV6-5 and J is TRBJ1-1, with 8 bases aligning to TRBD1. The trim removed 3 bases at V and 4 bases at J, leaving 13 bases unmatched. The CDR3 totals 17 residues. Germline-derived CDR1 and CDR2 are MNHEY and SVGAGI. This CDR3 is CASSYYGSRGLGTEAFF. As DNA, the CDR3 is TGTGCCAGCAGTTATTATGGCTCCAGGGGGCTAGGCACTGAAGCTTTCTTT.

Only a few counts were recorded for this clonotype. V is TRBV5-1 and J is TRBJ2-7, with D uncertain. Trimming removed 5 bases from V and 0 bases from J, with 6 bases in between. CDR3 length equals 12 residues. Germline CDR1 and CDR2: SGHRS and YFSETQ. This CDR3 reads CASRSSSYEQYF. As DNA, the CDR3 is TGCGCCAGCAGATCGAGCTCCTACGAGCAGTACTTC.

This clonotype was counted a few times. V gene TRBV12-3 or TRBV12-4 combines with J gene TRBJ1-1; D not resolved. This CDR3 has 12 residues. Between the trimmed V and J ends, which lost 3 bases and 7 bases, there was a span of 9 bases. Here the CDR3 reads CASSLYSVEAFF. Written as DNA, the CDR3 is TGTGCCAGCAGTTTGTATTCGGTTGAAGCTTTCTTT.

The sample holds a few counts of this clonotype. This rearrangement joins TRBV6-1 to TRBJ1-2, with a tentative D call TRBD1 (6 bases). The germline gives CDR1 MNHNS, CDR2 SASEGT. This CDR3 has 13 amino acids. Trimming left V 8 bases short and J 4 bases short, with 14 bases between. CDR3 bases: TGTGCCAGCCGGGAGGGGGTCTTCTATGGCTACACCTTC. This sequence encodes CASREGVFYGYTF.

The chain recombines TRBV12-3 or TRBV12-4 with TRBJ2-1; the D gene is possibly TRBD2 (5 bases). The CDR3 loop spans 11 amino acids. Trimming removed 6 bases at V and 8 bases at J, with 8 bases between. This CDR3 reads CASSGIYEQFF. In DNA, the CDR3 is TGTGCCAGCAGCGGGATCTATGAGCAGTTCTTC.

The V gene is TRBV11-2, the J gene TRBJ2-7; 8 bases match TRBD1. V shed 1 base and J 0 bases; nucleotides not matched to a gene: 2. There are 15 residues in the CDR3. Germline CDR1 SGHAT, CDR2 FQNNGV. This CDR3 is CASSLGRGLSYEQYF. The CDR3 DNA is TGTGCCAGCAGCTTAGGCAGGGGGCTCTCCTACGAGCAGTACTTC.

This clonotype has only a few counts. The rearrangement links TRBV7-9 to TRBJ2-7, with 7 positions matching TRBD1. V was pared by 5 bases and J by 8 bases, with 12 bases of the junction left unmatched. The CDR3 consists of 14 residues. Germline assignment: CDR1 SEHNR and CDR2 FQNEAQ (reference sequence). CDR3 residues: CASSVGQDRYKQYF. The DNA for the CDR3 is TGTGCCAGCAGCGTTGGACAGGATCGGTATAAGCAGTACTTC.

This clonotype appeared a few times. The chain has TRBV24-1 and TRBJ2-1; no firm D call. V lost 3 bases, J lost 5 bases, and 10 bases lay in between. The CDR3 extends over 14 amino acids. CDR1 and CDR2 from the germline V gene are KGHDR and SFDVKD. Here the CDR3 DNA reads TGTGCCACCAGTGATCAAGAGACGAACAATGAGCAGTTCTTC. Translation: CATSDQETNNEQFF.